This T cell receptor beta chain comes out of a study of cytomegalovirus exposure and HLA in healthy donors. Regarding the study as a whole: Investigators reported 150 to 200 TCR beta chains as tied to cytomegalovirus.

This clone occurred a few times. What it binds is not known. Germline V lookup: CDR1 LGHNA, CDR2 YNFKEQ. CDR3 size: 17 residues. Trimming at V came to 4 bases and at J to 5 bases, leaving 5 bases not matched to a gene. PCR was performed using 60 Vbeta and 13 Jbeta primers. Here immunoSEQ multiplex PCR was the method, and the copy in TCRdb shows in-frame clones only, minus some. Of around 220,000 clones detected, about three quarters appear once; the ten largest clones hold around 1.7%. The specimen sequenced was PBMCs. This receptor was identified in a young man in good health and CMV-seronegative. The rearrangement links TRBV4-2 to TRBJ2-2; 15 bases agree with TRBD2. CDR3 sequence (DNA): TGTGCCAGCAGCCGGACTAGCGGGGGGGTCAAAACCGGGGAGCTGTTTTTT. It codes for CASSRTSGGVKTGELFF.